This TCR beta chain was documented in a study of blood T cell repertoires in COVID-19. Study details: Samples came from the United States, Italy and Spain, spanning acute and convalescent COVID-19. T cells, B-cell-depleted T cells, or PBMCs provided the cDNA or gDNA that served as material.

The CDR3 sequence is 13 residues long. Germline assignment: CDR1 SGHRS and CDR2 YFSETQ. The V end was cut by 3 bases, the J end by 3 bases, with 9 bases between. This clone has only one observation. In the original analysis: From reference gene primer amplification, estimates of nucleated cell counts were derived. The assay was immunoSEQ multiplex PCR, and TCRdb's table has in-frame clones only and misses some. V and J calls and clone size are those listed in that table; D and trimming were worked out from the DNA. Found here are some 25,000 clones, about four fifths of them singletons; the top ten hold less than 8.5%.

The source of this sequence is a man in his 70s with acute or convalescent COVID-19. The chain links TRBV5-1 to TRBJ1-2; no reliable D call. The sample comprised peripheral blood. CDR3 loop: CASSSTVYYGYTF. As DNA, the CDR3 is TGCGCCAGCAGCTCCACAGTTTACTATGGCTACACCTTC.